The TCR beta chain under discussion was sequenced for a study of breast tumors, draining lymph nodes, adjacent tissues. Findings and caveats of the study: Luminal-like breast cancer showed significantly greater tumor-nontumor repertoire similarity than basal-like breast cancer did. That most tumor T cells come from lymph nodes remained unproven. Most tumor T cells seemingly derive from lymph node, then expand in tumor. Compared with lymph nodes, tumors were less diverse; compared with nontumor tissue, more.

Breast cancer patients provided tissue from their axillary draining lymph nodes. MiXCR was run by TCRdb on the multiplex PCR reads, yielding one entry per CDR3 protein. The sample consists of fewer than 85,000 distinct CDR3 sequences, approximately 20% of them appearing once. This clonotype was seen ten or more times. The antigen is unknown. Specimen: axillary lymph node tissue. The TCR was taken from a female donor with breast cancer. Some clones in this sample may be carry-over from other donors' samples.

CDR3: CASSDGTGWTDTQYF. In nucleotides, the CDR3 is TGCGCCAGCAGCGACGGGACAGGGTGGACAGATACGCAGTATTTT. This chain links TRBV5-1 with TRBJ2-3, with 9 nucleotides matching TRBD1. From germline, CDR1 is SGHRS and CDR2 YFSETQ. The V and J ends lost 4 bases and 3 bases, in that order; junction bases with no gene match: 6. The CDR3 is 15 amino acids. Drawing the rest from reference TRBV5-1 and TRBJ2-3, the complete variable domain is KAGVTQTPRYLIKTRGQQVTLSCSPISGHRSVSWYQQTPGQGLQFLFEYFSETQRNKGNFPGRFSGRQFSNSRSEMNVSTLELGDSALYLCASSDGTGWTDTQYFGPGTRLTVL.